The 18 T cell receptor beta chains given below trace back to one sample, sequenced in a study of blood T cell repertoires in COVID-19. The table came from immunoSEQ multiplex PCR; TCRdb's copy has only in-frame clones and leaves some out. This table has a few hundred thousand clones, approximately 87% appearing once. The sample consisted of peripheral blood. These receptors were taken from a woman aged 50 to 60 with acute or convalescent COVID-19.

This chain links TRBV2 with TRBJ1-4; 8 bases agree with TRBD1. This CDR3 spans 17 amino acids. From germline, CDR1 is SNHLY and CDR2 FYNNEI. Trimming cost V 7 bases and J 7 bases; bases outside gene matches: 17. CDR3 region: CASTTPRTGSRGEKLFF. In nucleotides, the CDR3 is TGTGCCAGCACGACTCCACGGACAGGGAGTAGGGGTGAAAAACTGTTTTTT.

The chain links TRBV19 to TRBJ1-4; D unclear. This CDR3 has 15 amino acids. Trimming took off 1 base at V and 0 bases at J, with 6 bases between the two ends. Germline-derived CDR1 and CDR2 are LNHDA and SQIVND (reference sequence). The CDR3 nucleotides read TGTGCCAGTAGTATAGTGGCTGCAACTAATGAAAAACTGTTTTTT. Its protein product is CASSIVAATNEKLFF.

This clone was detected a few times. The chain recombines TRBV19 with TRBJ2-6, with D possibly TRBD1 on 6 matching bases. Germline CDR1 LNHDA, CDR2 SQIVND (reference sequence). The CDR3 has 15 amino acids. V lost 6 bases, J lost 4 bases, and 13 bases lay in between. DNA of the CDR3: TGTGCCAGTAGACGACAGGAGTGGGGGGCCAACGTCCTGACTTTC. This sequence encodes CASRRQEWGANVLTF. Filled out from reference TRBV19 and TRBJ2-6, the complete variable domain reads DGGITQSPKYLFRKEGQNVTLSCEQNLNHDAMYWYRQDPGQGLRLIYYSQIVNDFQKGDIAEGYSVSREKKESFPLTVTSAQKNPTAFYLCASRRQEWGANVLTFGAGSRLTVL.

The rearrangement joins TRBV9 to TRBJ2-5; 13 bases line up with TRBD2. Germline values: CDR1 SGDLS, CDR2 YYNGEE. The CDR3 loop spans 16 amino acids. The junction had 3 bases not matched to a gene; V was cut back by 0 bases and J by 4 bases. The CDR3 sequence is CASSVATSGGLETQYF. CDR3 coding DNA: TGTGCCAGCAGCGTAGCGACTAGCGGGGGGTTAGAGACCCAGTACTTC.

J is TRBJ2-5 and V is TRBV7-7; 9 bases map to TRBD1. This CDR3 spans 14 amino acids. Unmatched junction bases numbered 5, after V lost 5 bases and J lost 4 bases. Germline values: CDR1 SSHAT, CDR2 FNYEAQ (reference sequence). CDR3 in amino acids: CASSQADRGETQYF. CDR3 DNA sequence: TGTGCCAGCAGCCAGGCGGACAGGGGAGAGACCCAGTACTTC. Complete variable domain (other parts from reference TRBV7-7 and TRBJ2-5): GAGVSQSPRYKVTKRGQDVTLRCDPISSHATLYWYQQALGQGPEFLTYFNYEAQPDKSGLPSDRFSAERPEGSISTLTIQRTEQRDSAMYRCASSQADRGETQYFGPGTRLLVL.

This clone was detected only once. This chain connects TRBV5-4 to TRBJ1-2, with 7 bases lining up with TRBD1. Looked up from germline, CDR1 is SGHNT and CDR2 is YYREEE (reference sequence). This CDR3 has 15 residues. After removal of 0 bases from V and 7 bases from J, the junction contained 9 bases not matched to a gene. The CDR3 here is CASSLDRGALVGYTF. CDR3 DNA: TGTGCCAGCAGCTTGGACAGGGGCGCTTTGGTTGGCTACACCTTC.

This clone appeared once. The chain recombines TRBV10-3 with TRBJ2-1; 8 nucleotides match TRBD2. V lost 3 bases to trimming and J lost 5 bases; unmatched junction nucleotides: 9. Germline CDR1 is ENHRY and CDR2 is SYGVKD. The CDR3 loop spans 16 amino acids. The CDR3 DNA reads as TGTGCCATCAGTGACTCACGAGCGGGAGAGGACAATGAGCAGTTCTTC. Residues: CAISDSRAGEDNEQFF.

This clone was seen just once. The chain employs TRBV19 and TRBJ2-7, with 7 bases aligning to TRBD1. The CDR3 spans 13 residues. V was clipped by 5 bases and J by 6 bases; unmatched bases: 7. Germline CDR1 LNHDA, CDR2 SQIVND (reference sequence). As DNA, the CDR3 is TGTGCCAGTAGTCCGGGACAGAGTTTCGAGCAGTACTTC. It encodes CASSPGQSFEQYF. Based on the CDR3 plus reference TRBV19 and TRBJ2-7, the full variable domain is DGGITQSPKYLFRKEGQNVTLSCEQNLNHDAMYWYRQDPGQGLRLIYYSQIVNDFQKGDIAEGYSVSREKKESFPLTVTSAQKNPTAFYLCASSPGQSFEQYFGPGTRLTVT.

This rearrangement joins TRBV4-1 to TRBJ1-3; D is possibly TRBD1 (5 bases). This CDR3 is built from 12 residues. The V gene lost 5 bases and the J gene lost 7 bases, with 9 bases spanning the gap. The germline CDR1 and CDR2 sequences are MGHRA and YSYEKL. In DNA, the CDR3 is TGCGCCAGCAGCGGGGCCACGAACACCATATATTTT. It translates to CASSGATNTIYF.

The chain has TRBV6-2 or TRBV6-3 and TRBJ2-3; 9 nucleotides agree with TRBD1. V shed 0 bases, J shed 3 bases, and the junction held 4 bases outside the gene matches. The CDR3 consists of 16 residues. Germline CDR1 is MNHEY and CDR2 is SVGEGT. CDR3: CASSYSGTGSTDTQYF. CDR3 in DNA: TGTGCCAGCAGTTACTCGGGGACAGGGAGTACAGATACGCAGTATTTT.

V is TRBV5-1 and J is TRBJ1-1; TRBD1 is a possible D gene (5 bases). The V and J ends lost 3 bases and 0 bases respectively, with 12 bases between them. CDR1 is SGHRS, CDR2 YFSETQ, per germline. The CDR3 runs to 15 residues. The CDR3 DNA sequence: TGCGCCAGCAGCTGGGGCGGGGGGATGAACACTGAAGCTTTCTTT. Protein: CASSWGGGMNTEAFF.

The sample holds one count of this clone. The chain recombines TRBV4-3 with TRBJ2-2; possibly TRBD2 for D (7 bases). V lost 5 bases and J lost 2, with 18 bases in between. The CDR3 totals 17 residues. The germline V gene has CDR1 LGHNA and CDR2 YSLEER. The CDR3 sequence: CASSDRLGGGNTGELFF. The DNA of the CDR3 is TGCGCCAGCAGCGATCGATTAGGCGGGGGCAACACCGGGGAGCTGTTTTTT.

The chain couples TRBV18 to TRBJ2-1, with D unclear. Per the germline V gene, CDR1 is KGHSH and CDR2 is LQKENI. The V and J ends lost 6 bases and 10 bases respectively, with 16 bases between them. The CDR3 has 13 residues. This chain's CDR3 is CASSLTSGEEQFF. CDR3 nucleotide sequence: TGTGCCAGCTCCCTTACTTCGGGTGAAGAGCAGTTCTTC.

The chain carries TRBV9 and TRBJ2-7; 7 positions agree with TRBD2. The CDR3 totals 14 residues. Germline CDR1 SGDLS, CDR2 YYNGEE. The J segment lost 3 bases and the V segment lost 4 bases, leaving 7 bases of the junction unmatched. In nucleotides, the CDR3 is TGTGCCAGCAGCCTCCGGGAGGATAACTACGAGCAGTACTTC. Encoded protein: CASSLREDNYEQYF.

The chain uses TRBV3-1 (or the pseudogene TRBV3-2) and TRBJ1-6; TRBD1 is a possible D gene (5 bases). CDR1 LGHDT and CDR2 YNNKEL come from the germline V gene (reference sequence). The CDR3 totals 17 residues. Trimming shortened V by 1 base and J by 9 bases, and 19 bases separated the two germline ends. The CDR3 region is CASSQGFQGGLGSPLHF. As DNA, the CDR3 is TGTGCCAGCAGCCAAGGATTTCAGGGAGGGTTAGGTTCACCCCTCCACTTT.

V and J are TRBV11-2 and TRBJ2-1, with TRBD2 as a possible D gene (6 bases). V was shortened by 1 base and J by 8 bases, with 12 bases between the two germline ends. Germline CDR1 and CDR2: SGHAT and FQNNGV. There are 14 residues in the CDR3. The CDR3 nucleotides are TGTGCCAGCAGCTTAGTTGTTTGGGGGGATGAGCAGTTCTTC. Translation gives CASSLVVWGDEQFF. Based on the CDR3 plus reference TRBV11-2 and TRBJ2-1, the full variable domain is EAGVAQSPRYKIIEKRQSVAFWCNPISGHATLYWYQQILGQGPKLLIQFQNNGVVDDSQLPKDRFSAERLKGVDSTLKIQPAKLEDSAVYLCASSLVVWGDEQFFGPGTRLTVL.

The chain employs TRBV9 and TRBJ2-1; no firm D call. The germline gives CDR1 SGDLS, CDR2 YYNGEE. V lost 4 bases and J lost 9, with 8 bases in between. The CDR3 length is 11 residues. The CDR3 spells CASSSSGEQFF. The CDR3 DNA sequence: TGTGCCAGCAGCTCGAGTGGTGAGCAGTTCTTC.

The chain employs TRBV5-5 and TRBJ2-7, with a weak D call TRBD2 (6 bases). The V and J ends lost 5 bases and 2 bases respectively, with 14 bases between them. Per the germline V gene, CDR1 is SGHKS and CDR2 is YYEKEE (reference sequence). The CDR3 has 14 amino acids. CDR3 loop: CASRRAGGAYEQYF. The DNA of the CDR3 is TGTGCCAGCAGGAGGGCCGGAGGGGCCTACGAGCAGTACTTC.